These 26 T cell receptor beta chains share one sample of origin, sequenced in a study of cytomegalovirus exposure and HLA in healthy donors. Amplification used 60 Vbeta primers and 13 Jbeta primers. Repertoires were generated with immunoSEQ multiplex PCR, while TCRdb's copy carries only in-frame clones and drops some. The sample includes tens of thousands of clones, around 75% of them seen just once. The sequenced sample consisted of PBMCs. The source of these receptors is a young woman in good health and CMV-seropositive.

This clone qualifies as medium-sized (0.01 to 0.1%). J is TRBJ1-1 and V is TRBV6-1, with D unresolved. The CDR3 contains 14 residues. Germline CDR1 MNHNS, CDR2 SASEGT. Trimming left V 5 bases short and J 5 bases short, with 15 bases between. In DNA form, the CDR3 reads TGTGCCAGCAGTCTTTGGGCAGGAGGGACTGAAGCTTTCTTT. Its translation: CASSLWAGGTEAFF.

The V gene is TRBV5-1, the J gene TRBJ1-2; D might be TRBD1 (6 bases). Germline loops: CDR1 SGHRS, CDR2 YFSETQ. This CDR3 is 13 amino acids long. V lost 0 bases, J lost 7 bases, and 10 bases lay in between. The CDR3 sequence: CASSLEGGSGYTF. The DNA for the CDR3 is TGCGCCAGCAGCTTGGAAGGGGGAAGTGGCTACACCTTC.

The table lists this clone with a few counts. This chain connects TRBV29-1 to TRBJ2-2; TRBD2 agrees at 15 bases. V was pared by 7 bases and J by 2 bases, with 5 bases of the junction left unmatched. The CDR3 sequence is 16 residues long. Germline CDR1 is SQVTM and CDR2 is ANQGSEA. The CDR3 DNA follows: TGCAGCGCAAGGACTAGCGGGAGGGGTAACACCGGGGAGCTGTTTTTT. Translated, it gives CSARTSGRGNTGELFF.

The V call is TRBV7-2, the J call TRBJ2-1; TRBD1 agrees at 9 bases. In germline, CDR1 is SGHTA, CDR2 FQGNSA. Trimming at V came to 4 bases and at J to 7 bases, leaving 14 bases not matched to a gene. This CDR3 contains 17 residues. The CDR3 sequence is CASSSGGTGILGNEQFF. The CDR3, as DNA: TGTGCCAGCAGCTCAGGAGGGACAGGGATTTTAGGTAATGAGCAGTTCTTC.

V gene TRBV4-2 combines with J gene TRBJ2-1; TRBD2 aligns across 11 bases. The V and J ends lost 4 bases and 3 bases, in that order; junction bases with no gene match: 2. CDR1 is LGHNA and CDR2 is YNFKEQ in the germline V gene. CDR3 length: 15 residues. The CDR3 loop reads CASSRGLADYNEQFF. DNA of the CDR3: TGTGCCAGCAGCCGGGGACTAGCGGACTACAATGAGCAGTTCTTC.

The chain joins TRBV4-2 to TRBJ2-3; 7 nucleotides align to TRBD2. Germline V lookup: CDR1 LGHNA, CDR2 YNFKEQ. The CDR3 runs to 18 residues. V was pared by 0 bases and J by 1 base, with 10 bases of the junction left unmatched. The CDR3, as DNA: TGTGCCAGCAGCCAAGACTATCGGGCGGGAGACGGCACAGATACGCAGTATTTT. This codes for CASSQDYRAGDGTDTQYF.

The chain combines TRBV29-1 with TRBJ2-2; 8 nucleotides align to TRBD2. Germline V CDR1 and CDR2: SQVTM, ANQGSEA. The CDR3 covers 13 residues. The V and J ends lost 5 bases and 4 bases, in that order; junction bases with no gene match: 3. The CDR3 DNA sequence: TGCAGCGTTACCGGACTAGCCACCGGGGAGCTGTTTTTT. It specifies CSVTGLATGELFF.

The V call is TRBV7-8, the J call TRBJ2-2, with D maybe TRBD1 (8 bases). The CDR3 is made up of 15 amino acids. V lost 4 bases to trimming and J lost 7 bases, with 16 bases between them. Per germline, CDR1 SGHVS and CDR2 FQNEAQ. The CDR3 nucleotides are TGTGCCAGCAGCTCAGGGGGCGGGAGAGGCGGGGAGCTGTTTTTT. This gives the protein CASSSGGGRGGELFF.

CDR3 sequence (DNA): TGTGCCAGCTCACGACGGACAGGTGGGAACACTGAAGCTTTCTTT. Residues: CASSRRTGGNTEAFF. The gene calls are TRBV18 and TRBJ1-1, with TRBD1 matching over 7 bases. Per germline, CDR1 KGHSH and CDR2 LQKENI. This CDR3 has 15 residues. The ends lost 4 bases at V and 1 base at J; junction bases unmatched: 6.

The J gene is TRBJ1-2, the V gene TRBV28; D may be TRBD1 (6 bases). This CDR3 has 15 residues. V was trimmed by 2 bases and J by 4 bases, leaving 14 bases between them. The germline V gene has CDR1 MDHEN and CDR2 SYDVKM. The CDR3 loop reads CASSLLDQGSYGYTF. CDR3 nucleotide sequence: TGTGCCAGCAGTTTACTGGACCAGGGGTCCTATGGCTACACCTTC.

This chain links TRBV6-6 with TRBJ2-5, with 13 bases that match TRBD2. There are 14 residues in the CDR3. Trimming took 6 bases from V and 11 from J; bases not matched to a gene: 9. Germline V gene sequence: CDR1 MNHNY, CDR2 SVGAGI (reference sequence). This CDR3 reads CASSLLAGGGEQYF. CDR3 sequence (DNA): TGTGCCAGCAGCTTACTAGCGGGAGGGGGTGAGCAGTACTTC.

This sequence joins TRBV30 and TRBJ2-2, with a weak D call TRBD2 (5 bases). The CDR3 has 15 residues. The germline V and J ends were trimmed by 0 bases and 6 bases, with 14 bases remaining between them. Germline V gene lookup returns CDR1 GTSNPN and CDR2 SVGIG (reference sequence). The CDR3, as DNA: TGTGCCTGGAGTGTACCGGGGAATGAGGCCGGGGAGCTGTTTTTT. Amino acids: CAWSVPGNEAGELFF.

The chain carries TRBV5-1 and TRBJ2-6; 7 bases are shared with TRBD1. CDR3 length: 14 amino acids. Per the germline V gene, CDR1 is SGHRS and CDR2 is YFSETQ. V gave up 4 bases and J gave up 3 bases; unmatched junction bases: 1. This chain's CDR3 is CASSPGGGANVLTF. The CDR3 bases are TGCGCCAGCAGCCCAGGGGGTGGGGCCAACGTCCTGACTTTC.

The chain joins TRBV7-6 to TRBJ1-1; 8 nucleotides align to TRBD1. Germline loops: CDR1 SGHVS, CDR2 FNYEAQ. V dropped 4 bases and J dropped 2; count of bases not matched to a gene: 3. This CDR3 is built from 14 residues. The CDR3 loop is CASSSGTGNTEAFF. DNA for the CDR3: TGTGCCAGCAGCTCGGGGACAGGAAACACTGAAGCTTTCTTT.

The CDR3 spells CASSLAGVPETQYF. CDR3 nucleotides: TGTGCCAGCAGCTTGGCGGGAGTTCCGGAGACCCAGTACTTC. V and J are TRBV5-6 and TRBJ2-5; D may be TRBD2 (6 bases). V was trimmed by 0 bases and J by 5 bases, leaving 11 bases between them. The CDR3 is 14 residues long. Per the germline V gene, CDR1 is SGHDT and CDR2 is YYEEEE.

As regards this clone: The sample holds other DNA sequences that translate to the same CDR3. The gene calls are TRBV15 and TRBJ2-5; tentatively, D is TRBD1 (6 bases). V dropped 3 bases and J dropped 5 bases, with 10 bases sitting between them. The CDR3 runs 13 residues. Germline V gene sequence: CDR1 LNHNV, CDR2 YYDKDF (reference sequence). The DNA for the CDR3 is TGTGCCACCAGCAGGGTAGGGGGTGAGACCCAGTACTTC. Translated: CATSRVGGETQYF.

This clone has more than one count but fewer than ten. CDR3 DNA: TGTGCCAGCAGCTTGGACAGGGGATTCACAGATACGCAGTATTTT. It encodes CASSLDRGFTDTQYF. The chain couples TRBV5-4 to TRBJ2-3, with 7 bases identical to TRBD1. The V and J ends lost 0 bases and 2 bases, in that order; junction bases with no gene match: 3. Germline V gene data show CDR1 as SGHNT and CDR2 as YYREEE (reference sequence). The CDR3 covers 15 residues.

A single count supports this clone. The rearrangement joins TRBV23-1 to TRBJ1-6; D gene uncertain. TRBV23-1 is labeled an ORF, and its function is uncertain. This CDR3 has 16 amino acids. V lost 10 bases to trimming and J lost 8 bases, with 24 bases between them. CDR3 DNA sequence: TGCGCCACCGTCGAGTCGCCCGGGTCTAACTATTCACCCCTCCACTTT. Protein sequence: CATVESPGSNYSPLHF.

This chain's CDR3 is CASSPRSVGGQVIYEQYF. The DNA of the CDR3 is TGTGCCAGCAGTCCCCGGTCGGTCGGGGGACAGGTCATCTACGAGCAGTACTTC. The J gene is TRBJ2-7, the V gene TRBV27; 8 bases match TRBD1. V was pared by 5 bases and J by 3 bases, with 18 bases of the junction left unmatched. The CDR3 sequence is 18 residues long. Germline V CDR1 and CDR2: MNHEY, SMNVEV (reference sequence).

In its sample, this clone was seen a few times. This chain links TRBV5-1 with TRBJ2-2; D possibly corresponds to TRBD1 (7 bases). Trimming removed 0 bases at V and 4 bases at J, with 16 bases between. The germline CDR1 and CDR2 sequences are SGHRS and YFSETQ. CDR3 size: 17 residues. CDR3 DNA sequence: TGCGCCAGCAGCTTGGAGGCAGGGGGGCCGAGCACCGGGGAGCTGTTTTTT. This gives the protein CASSLEAGGPSTGELFF.

The V call is TRBV28, the J call TRBJ2-4, with 8 bases aligning to TRBD1. The germline V gene encodes CDR1 MDHEN and CDR2 SYDVKM. Trimming took 7 bases from V and 5 from J; bases not matched to a gene: 7. This CDR3 comprises 14 residues. CDR3 in DNA: TGTGCCAGCAAGGGAGACAGGGGTGAAAACATTCAGTACTTC. Amino acid sequence: CASKGDRGENIQYF.

This sequence joins TRBV6-1 and TRBJ1-6, with D possibly matching TRBD1 (6 bases). Germline values: CDR1 MNHNS, CDR2 SASEGT. With 6 bases removed from V and 6 bases from J, the gap between germline ends came to 12 bases. The CDR3 extends over 14 amino acids. This CDR3 reads CASSPGQRNSPLHF. The CDR3 DNA sequence: TGTGCCAGCAGCCCGGGACAACGTAATTCACCCCTCCACTTT.

This chain joins TRBV7-9 and TRBJ2-3; TRBD2 might be the D (6 bases). Trimming stripped 2 bases from V and 0 bases from J, with 12 bases between. Germline V gives CDR1 SEHNR, CDR2 FQNEAQ (reference sequence). The CDR3 sequence is 16 residues long. CDR3 sequence: CASSLFWGTSTDTQYF. The CDR3 DNA reads as TGTGCCAGCAGCTTATTCTGGGGGACTAGCACAGATACGCAGTATTTT.

This clone has ten or more counts. This chain joins TRBV9 and TRBJ1-3; 9 nucleotides agree with TRBD1. With V trimmed by 0 bases and J by 8 bases, 6 bases remained unmatched. The CDR3 has 15 residues. From germline, CDR1 is SGDLS and CDR2 YYNGEE. CDR3 loop: CASSVGGTGRHTIYF. In nucleotides, the CDR3 is TGTGCCAGCAGCGTAGGCGGGACAGGGAGGCACACCATATATTTT. The variable domain in full, completed from reference TRBV9 and TRBJ1-3, reads DSGVTQTPKHLITATGQRVTLRCSPRSGDLSVYWYQQSLDQGLQFLIQYYNGEERAKGNILERFSAQQFPDLHSELNLSSLELGDSALYFCASSVGGTGRHTIYFGEGSWLTVV.

The J gene is TRBJ2-3, the V gene TRBV19; TRBD1 agrees at 8 bases. After removal of 5 bases from V and 2 bases from J, the junction contained 3 bases not matched to a gene. CDR3 length: 14 amino acids. CDR1 is LNHDA and CDR2 is SQIVND in the germline V gene (reference sequence). The CDR3 loop is CASSLTGDTDTQYF. The CDR3, as DNA: TGTGCCAGTAGTCTGACAGGGGACACAGATACGCAGTATTTT.

Only a few counts were recorded for this clone. Written as DNA, the CDR3 is TGTGCCAGCAGCTTAATCTCAGGTAGCACAGATACGCAGTATTTT. Its protein is CASSLISGSTDTQYF. The chain uses TRBV13 and TRBJ2-3; D call uncertain. Between the trimmed V and J ends, which lost 2 bases and 0 bases, there was a span of 9 bases. The CDR3 is made up of 15 amino acids. Germline V lookup: CDR1 PRHDT, CDR2 FYEKMQ (reference sequence).